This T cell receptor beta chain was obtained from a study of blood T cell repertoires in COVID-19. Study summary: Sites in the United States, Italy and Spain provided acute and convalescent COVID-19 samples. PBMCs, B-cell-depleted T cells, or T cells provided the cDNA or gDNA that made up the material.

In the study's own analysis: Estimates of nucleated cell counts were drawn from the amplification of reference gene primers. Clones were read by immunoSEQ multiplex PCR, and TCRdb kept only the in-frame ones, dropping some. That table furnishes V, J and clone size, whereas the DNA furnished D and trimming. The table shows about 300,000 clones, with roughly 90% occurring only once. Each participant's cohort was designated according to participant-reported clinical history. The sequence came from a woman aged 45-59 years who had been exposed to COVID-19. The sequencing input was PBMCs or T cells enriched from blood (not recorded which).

DNA for the CDR3: TGTGCCAGCAGCCAAGGGCAGATCACGGGCGGGAGGGTTTCACCCCTCCACTTT. Its protein product is CASSQGQITGGRVSPLHF. The genes are TRBV3-1 (or the pseudogene TRBV3-2) and TRBJ1-6; no clear D. Trimming took off 1 base at V and 9 bases at J, with 22 bases between the two ends. This CDR3 has 18 residues. Looked up from germline, CDR1 is LGHDT and CDR2 is YNNKEL (reference sequence).